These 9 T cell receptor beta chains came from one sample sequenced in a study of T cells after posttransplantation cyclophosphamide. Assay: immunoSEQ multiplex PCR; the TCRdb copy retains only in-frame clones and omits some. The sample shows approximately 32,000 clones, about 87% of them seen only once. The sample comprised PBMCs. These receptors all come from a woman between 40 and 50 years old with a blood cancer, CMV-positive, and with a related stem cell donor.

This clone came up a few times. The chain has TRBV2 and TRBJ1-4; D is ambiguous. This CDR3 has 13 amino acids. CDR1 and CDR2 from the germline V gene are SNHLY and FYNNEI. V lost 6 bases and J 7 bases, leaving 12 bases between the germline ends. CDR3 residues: CASSRGSVEKLFF. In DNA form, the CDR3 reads TGTGCCAGCAGCCGGGGTTCCGTTGAAAAACTGTTTTTT.

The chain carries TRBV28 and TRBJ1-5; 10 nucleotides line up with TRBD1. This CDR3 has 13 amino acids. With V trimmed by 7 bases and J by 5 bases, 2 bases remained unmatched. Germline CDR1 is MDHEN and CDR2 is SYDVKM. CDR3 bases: TGTGCCAGCACAGGACAGGGGGATCAGCCCCAGCATTTT. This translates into CASTGQGDQPQHF.

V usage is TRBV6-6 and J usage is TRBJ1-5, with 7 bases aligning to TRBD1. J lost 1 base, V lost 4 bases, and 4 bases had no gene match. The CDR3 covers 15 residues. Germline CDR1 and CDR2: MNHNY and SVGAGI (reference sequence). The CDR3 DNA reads TGTGCCAGCAGTTCCTCCAGGGGGAGCAATCAGCCCCAGCATTTT. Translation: CASSSSRGSNQPQHF.

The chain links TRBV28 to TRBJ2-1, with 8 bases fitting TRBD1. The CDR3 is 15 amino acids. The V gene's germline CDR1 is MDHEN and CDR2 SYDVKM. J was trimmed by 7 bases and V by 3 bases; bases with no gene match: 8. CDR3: CASSLEQGVRNEQFF. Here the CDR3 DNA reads TGTGCCAGCAGTTTGGAACAGGGGGTGAGGAATGAGCAGTTCTTC.

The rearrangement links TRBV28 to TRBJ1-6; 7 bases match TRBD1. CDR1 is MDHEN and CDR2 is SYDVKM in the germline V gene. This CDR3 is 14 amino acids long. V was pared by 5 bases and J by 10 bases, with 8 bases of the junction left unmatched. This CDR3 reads CASSLPTGSSPLHF. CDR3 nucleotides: TGTGCCAGCAGTCTCCCGACAGGGAGCTCACCCCTCCACTTT.

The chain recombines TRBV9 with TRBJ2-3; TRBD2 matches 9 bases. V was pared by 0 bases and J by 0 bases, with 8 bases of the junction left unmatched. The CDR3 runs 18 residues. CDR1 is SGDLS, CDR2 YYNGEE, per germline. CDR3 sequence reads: CASSVGISGGSSTDTQYF. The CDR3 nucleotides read TGTGCCAGCAGCGTAGGGATTAGCGGGGGCTCTAGCACAGATACGCAGTATTTT.

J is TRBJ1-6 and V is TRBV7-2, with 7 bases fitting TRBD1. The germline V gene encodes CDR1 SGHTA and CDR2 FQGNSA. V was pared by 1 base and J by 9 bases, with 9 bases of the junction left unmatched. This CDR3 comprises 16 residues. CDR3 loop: CASSLGLGGKFSPLHF. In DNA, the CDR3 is TGTGCCAGCAGCTTAGGGTTAGGGGGCAAATTTTCACCCCTCCACTTT.

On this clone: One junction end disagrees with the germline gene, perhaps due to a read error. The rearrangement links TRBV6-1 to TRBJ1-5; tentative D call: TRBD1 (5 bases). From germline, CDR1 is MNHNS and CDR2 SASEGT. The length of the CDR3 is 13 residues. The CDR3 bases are TGTGCCAGCATTGAACAGGGCAATCAGCCCCAGCATTTT. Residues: CASIEQGNQPQHF.

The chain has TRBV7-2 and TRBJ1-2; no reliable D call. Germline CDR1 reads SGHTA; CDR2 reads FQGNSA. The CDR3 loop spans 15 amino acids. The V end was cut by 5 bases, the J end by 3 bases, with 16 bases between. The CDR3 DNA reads TGTGCCAGCAGCCTATCACCGGGAACGCACTATGGCTACACCTTC. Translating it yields CASSLSPGTHYGYTF.